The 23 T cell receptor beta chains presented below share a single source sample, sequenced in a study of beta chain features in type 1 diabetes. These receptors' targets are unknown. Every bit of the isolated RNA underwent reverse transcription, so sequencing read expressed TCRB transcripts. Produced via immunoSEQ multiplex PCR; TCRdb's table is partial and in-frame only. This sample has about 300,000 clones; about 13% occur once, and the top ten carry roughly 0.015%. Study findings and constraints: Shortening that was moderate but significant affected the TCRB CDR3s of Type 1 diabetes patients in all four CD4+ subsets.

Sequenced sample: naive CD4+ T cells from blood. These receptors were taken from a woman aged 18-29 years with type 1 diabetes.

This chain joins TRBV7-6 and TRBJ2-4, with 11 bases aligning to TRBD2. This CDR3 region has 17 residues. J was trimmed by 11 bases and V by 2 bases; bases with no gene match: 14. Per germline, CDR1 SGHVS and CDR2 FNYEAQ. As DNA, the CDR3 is TGTGCCAGCAGCTTATGCTCACTAGCGGGAGTCGGCTTCGTTCAGTACTTC. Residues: CASSLCSLAGVGFVQYF.

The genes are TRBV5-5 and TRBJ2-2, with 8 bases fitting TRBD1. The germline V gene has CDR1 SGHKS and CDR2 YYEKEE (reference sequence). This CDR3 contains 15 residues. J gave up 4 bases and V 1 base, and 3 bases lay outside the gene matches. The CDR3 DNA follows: TGTGCCAGCAGCTTGCAGGGGGCGCGCACCGGGGAGCTGTTTTTT. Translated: CASSLQGARTGELFF.

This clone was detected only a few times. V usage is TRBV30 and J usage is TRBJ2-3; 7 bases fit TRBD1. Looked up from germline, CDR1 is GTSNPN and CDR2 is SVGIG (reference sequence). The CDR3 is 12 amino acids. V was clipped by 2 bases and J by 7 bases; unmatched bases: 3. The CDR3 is CAWSSRGHTQYF. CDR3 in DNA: TGTGCCTGGAGTTCTAGGGGGCATACGCAGTATTTT.

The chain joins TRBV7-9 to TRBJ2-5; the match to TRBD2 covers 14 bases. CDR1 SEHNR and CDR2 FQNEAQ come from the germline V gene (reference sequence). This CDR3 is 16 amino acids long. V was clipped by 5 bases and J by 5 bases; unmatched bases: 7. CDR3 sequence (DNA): TGTGCCAGCAGCCAAGGACTAGCGGGAGGAGGGGAGACCCAGTACTTC. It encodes CASSQGLAGGGETQYF.

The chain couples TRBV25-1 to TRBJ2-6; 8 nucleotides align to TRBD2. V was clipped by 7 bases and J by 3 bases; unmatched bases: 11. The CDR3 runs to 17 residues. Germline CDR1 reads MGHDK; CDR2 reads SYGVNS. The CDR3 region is CASMGNPGGGGANVLTF. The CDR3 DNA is TGTGCCAGCATGGGCAACCCCGGGGGGGGTGGGGCCAACGTCCTGACTTTC.

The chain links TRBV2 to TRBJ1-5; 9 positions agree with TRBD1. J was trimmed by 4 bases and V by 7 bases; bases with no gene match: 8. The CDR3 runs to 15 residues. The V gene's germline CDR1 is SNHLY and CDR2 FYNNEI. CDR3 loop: CASTQQGAWNQPQHF. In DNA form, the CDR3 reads TGTGCCAGCACCCAACAGGGGGCATGGAATCAGCCCCAGCATTTT.

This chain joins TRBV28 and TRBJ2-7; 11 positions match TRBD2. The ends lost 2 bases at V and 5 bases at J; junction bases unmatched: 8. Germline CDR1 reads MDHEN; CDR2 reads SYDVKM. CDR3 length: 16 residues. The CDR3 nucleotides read TGTGCCAGCAGTTTACGGTCCGGGACTAGCGGCGACGAGCAGTACTTC. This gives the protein CASSLRSGTSGDEQYF.

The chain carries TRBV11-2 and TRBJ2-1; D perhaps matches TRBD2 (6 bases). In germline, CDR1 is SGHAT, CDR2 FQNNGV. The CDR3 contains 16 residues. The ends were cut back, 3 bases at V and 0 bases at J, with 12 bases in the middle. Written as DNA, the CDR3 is TGTGCCAGCAGCTTGCTGGGGACTTTCTCCTACAATGAGCAGTTCTTC. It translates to CASSLLGTFSYNEQFF.

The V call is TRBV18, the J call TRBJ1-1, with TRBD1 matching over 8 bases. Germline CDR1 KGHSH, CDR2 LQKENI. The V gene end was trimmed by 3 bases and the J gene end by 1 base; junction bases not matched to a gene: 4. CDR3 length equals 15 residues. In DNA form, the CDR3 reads TGTGCCAGCTCACCGACAGGGGCCAAGAACACTGAAGCTTTCTTT. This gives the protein CASSPTGAKNTEAFF.

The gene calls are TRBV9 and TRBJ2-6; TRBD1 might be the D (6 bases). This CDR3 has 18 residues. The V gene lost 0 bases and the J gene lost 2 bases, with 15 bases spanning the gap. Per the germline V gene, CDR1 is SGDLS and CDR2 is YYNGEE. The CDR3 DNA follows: TGTGCCAGCAGCGTAGCCGCCGACAGGCGCACTGGGGCCAACGTCCTGACTTTC. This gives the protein CASSVAADRRTGANVLTF.

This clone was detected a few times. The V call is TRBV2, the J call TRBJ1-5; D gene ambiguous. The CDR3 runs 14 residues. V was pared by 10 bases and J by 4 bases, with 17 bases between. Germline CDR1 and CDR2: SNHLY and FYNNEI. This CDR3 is CATGDNRQNQPQHF. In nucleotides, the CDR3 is TGTGCCACGGGAGATAATAGGCAAAATCAGCCCCAGCATTTT.

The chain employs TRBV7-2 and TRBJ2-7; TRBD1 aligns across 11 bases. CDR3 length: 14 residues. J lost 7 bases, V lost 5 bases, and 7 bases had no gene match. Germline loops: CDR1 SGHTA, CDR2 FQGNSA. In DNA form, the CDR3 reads TGTGCCAGCAGCGGGGACAGGGGGTCATGGGAGCAGTACTTC. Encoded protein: CASSGDRGSWEQYF.

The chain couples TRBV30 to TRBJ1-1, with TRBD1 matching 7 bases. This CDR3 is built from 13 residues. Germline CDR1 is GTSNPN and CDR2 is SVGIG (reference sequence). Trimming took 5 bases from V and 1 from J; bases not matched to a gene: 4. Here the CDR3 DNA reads TGTGCCTGGGGGGACAGTGAGAACACTGAAGCTTTCTTT. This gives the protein CAWGDSENTEAFF.

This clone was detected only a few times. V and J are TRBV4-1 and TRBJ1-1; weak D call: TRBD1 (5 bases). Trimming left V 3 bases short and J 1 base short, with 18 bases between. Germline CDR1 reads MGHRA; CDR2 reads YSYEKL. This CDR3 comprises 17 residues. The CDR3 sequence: CASSHIGRGQKNTEAFF. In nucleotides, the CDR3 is TGCGCCAGCAGCCACATAGGAAGGGGTCAGAAGAACACTGAAGCTTTCTTT.

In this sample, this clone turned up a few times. This CDR3 is CASSTGVGYTF. Written as DNA, the CDR3 is TGTGCCAGCAGCACAGGGGTTGGCTACACCTTC. The chain is built from TRBV11-2 and TRBJ1-2; 7 nucleotides line up with TRBD1. The V gene's germline CDR1 is SGHAT and CDR2 FQNNGV. V shed 5 bases and J 7 bases; nucleotides not matched to a gene: 1. The CDR3 consists of 11 residues.

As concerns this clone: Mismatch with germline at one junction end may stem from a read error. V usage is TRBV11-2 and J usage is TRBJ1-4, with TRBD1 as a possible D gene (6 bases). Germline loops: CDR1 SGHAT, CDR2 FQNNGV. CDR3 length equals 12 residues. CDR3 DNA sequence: TGTGCCAGCAGCTTAGATCTGGGACATTTGTATTTT. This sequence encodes CASSLDLGHLYF.

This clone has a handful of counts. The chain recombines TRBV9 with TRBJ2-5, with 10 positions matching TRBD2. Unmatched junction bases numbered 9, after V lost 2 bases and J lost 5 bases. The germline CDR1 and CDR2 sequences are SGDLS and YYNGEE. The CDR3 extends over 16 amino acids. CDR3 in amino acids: CASSVIPSGSKETQYF. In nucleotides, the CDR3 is TGTGCCAGCAGCGTTATTCCTAGCGGGAGCAAGGAGACCCAGTACTTC.

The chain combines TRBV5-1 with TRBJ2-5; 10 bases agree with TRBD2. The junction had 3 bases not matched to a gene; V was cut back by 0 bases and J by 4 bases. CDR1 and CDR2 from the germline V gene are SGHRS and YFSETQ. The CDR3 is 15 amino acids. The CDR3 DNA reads TGCGCCAGCAGCTTGGTGAGACTAGCGGGAGAGACCCAGTACTTC. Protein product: CASSLVRLAGETQYF.

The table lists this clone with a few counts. CDR3 loop: CASSKVLARGGYNEQFF. The CDR3 nucleotides read TGTGCCAGCAGCAAAGTTCTTGCCCGGGGTGGGTACAATGAGCAGTTCTTC. J is TRBJ2-1 and V is TRBV21-1; TRBD2 is the table's D call, not checked against the DNA. TRBV21-1 is labeled a pseudogene. The CDR3 covers 17 residues.

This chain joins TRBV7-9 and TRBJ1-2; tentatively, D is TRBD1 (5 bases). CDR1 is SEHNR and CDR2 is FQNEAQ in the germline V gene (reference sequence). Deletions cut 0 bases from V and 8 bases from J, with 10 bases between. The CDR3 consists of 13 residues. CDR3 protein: CASSLAGPKGYTF. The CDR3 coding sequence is TGTGCCAGCAGCTTAGCGGGGCCTAAGGGCTACACCTTC.

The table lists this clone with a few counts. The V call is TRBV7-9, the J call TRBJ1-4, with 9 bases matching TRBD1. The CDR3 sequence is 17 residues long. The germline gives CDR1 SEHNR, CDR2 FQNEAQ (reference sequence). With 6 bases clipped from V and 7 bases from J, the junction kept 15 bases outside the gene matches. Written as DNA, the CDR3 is TGTGCCAGCAGTTTGGGACAGGGAAACCCCCGGGGTGAAAAACTGTTTTTT. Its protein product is CASSLGQGNPRGEKLFF.

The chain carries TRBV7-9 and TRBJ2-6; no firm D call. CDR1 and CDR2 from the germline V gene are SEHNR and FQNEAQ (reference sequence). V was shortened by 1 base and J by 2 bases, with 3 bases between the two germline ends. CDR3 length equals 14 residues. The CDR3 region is CASSLVTGANVLTF. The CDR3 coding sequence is TGTGCCAGCAGCTTAGTTACTGGGGCCAACGTCCTGACTTTC.

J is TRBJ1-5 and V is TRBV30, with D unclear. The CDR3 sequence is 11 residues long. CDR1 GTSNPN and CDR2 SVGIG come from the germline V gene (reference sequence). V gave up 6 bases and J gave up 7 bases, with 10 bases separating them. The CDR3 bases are TGTGCCTGCGGTTTAAGCCAGCCCCAGCATTTT. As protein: CACGLSQPQHF.